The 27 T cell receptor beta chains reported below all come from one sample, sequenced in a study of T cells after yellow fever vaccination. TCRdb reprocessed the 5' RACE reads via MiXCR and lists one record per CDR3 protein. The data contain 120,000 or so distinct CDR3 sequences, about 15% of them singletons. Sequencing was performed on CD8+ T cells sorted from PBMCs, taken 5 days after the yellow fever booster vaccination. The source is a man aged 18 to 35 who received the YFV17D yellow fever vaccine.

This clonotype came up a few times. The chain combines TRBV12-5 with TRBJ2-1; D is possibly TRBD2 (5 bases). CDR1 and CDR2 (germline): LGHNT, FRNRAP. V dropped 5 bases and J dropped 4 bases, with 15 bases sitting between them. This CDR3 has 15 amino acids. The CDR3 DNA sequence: TGTGCTAGTGGTAGGGCCGATGGCGGGTACAATGAGCAGTTCTTC. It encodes CASGRADGGYNEQFF.

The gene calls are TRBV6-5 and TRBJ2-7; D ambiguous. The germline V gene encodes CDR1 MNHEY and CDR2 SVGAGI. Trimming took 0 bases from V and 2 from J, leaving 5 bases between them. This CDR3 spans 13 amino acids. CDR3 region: CASSYSKAYEQYF. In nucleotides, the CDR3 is TGTGCCAGCAGTTACTCGAAGGCCTACGAGCAGTACTTC.

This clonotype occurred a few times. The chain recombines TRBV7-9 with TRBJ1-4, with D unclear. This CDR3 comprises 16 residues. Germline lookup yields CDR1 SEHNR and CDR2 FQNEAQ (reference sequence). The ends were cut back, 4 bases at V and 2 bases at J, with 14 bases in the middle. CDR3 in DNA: TGTGCCAGCAGCTCGGGAGGCGGCGGGACTAATGAAAAACTGTTTTTT. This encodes CASSSGGGGTNEKLFF.

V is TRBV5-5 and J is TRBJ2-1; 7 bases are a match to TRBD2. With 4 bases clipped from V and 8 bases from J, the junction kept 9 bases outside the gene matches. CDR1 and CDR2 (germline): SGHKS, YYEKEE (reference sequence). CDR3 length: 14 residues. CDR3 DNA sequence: TGTGCCAGCAGCCCCGTGACTAGCATCCATGAGCAGTTCTTC. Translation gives CASSPVTSIHEQFF.

In DNA form, the CDR3 reads TGTGCCAGCAGTCCAGCAGGGGTAAATGAGCAGTTCTTC. Translating gives CASSPAGVNEQFF. The V call is TRBV12-3 or TRBV12-4, the J call TRBJ2-1; maybe TRBD1 (6 bases). V gave up 5 bases and J gave up 7 bases, with 12 bases separating them. The CDR3 sequence is 13 residues long.

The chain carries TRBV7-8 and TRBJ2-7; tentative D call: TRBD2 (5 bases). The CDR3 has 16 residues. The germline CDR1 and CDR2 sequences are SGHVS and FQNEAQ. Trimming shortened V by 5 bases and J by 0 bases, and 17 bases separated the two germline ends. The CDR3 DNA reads TGTGCCAGCAGCCCGTCTGTGGGTCGGGGCTCCTACGAGCAGTACTTC. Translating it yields CASSPSVGRGSYEQYF.

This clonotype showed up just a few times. The CDR3 here is CASTLGGLYNEQFF. The CDR3 coding sequence is TGTGCCAGCACCCTCGGGGGGCTCTACAATGAGCAGTTCTTC. The chain recombines TRBV7-2 with TRBJ2-1; maybe TRBD2 (7 bases). The CDR3 is made up of 14 amino acids. The V end lost 7 bases, the J end lost 3 bases, and 13 bases lay between the germline ends. The germline V gene has CDR1 SGHTA and CDR2 FQGNSA.

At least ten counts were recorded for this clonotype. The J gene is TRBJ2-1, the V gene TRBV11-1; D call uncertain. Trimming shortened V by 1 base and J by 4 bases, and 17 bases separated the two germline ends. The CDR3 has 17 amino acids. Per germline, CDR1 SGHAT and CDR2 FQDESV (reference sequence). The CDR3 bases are TGTGCCAGCAGCTTAGGTATTAGTTTGAGCTCGTACAATGAGCAGTTCTTC. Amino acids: CASSLGISLSSYNEQFF.

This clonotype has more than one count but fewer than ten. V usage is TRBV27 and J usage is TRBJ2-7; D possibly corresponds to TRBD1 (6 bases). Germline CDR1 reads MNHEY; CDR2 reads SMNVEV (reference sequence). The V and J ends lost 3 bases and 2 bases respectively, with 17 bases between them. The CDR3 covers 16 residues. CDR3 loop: CASSLDGGQQAYEQYF. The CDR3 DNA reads TGTGCCAGCAGTTTGGATGGGGGACAACAGGCCTACGAGCAGTACTTC.

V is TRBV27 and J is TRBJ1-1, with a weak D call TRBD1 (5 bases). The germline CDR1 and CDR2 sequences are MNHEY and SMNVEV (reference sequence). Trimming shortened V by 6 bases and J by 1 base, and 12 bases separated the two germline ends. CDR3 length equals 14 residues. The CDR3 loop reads CASRPTGTNTEAFF. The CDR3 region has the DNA TGTGCCAGCAGGCCTACAGGAACGAACACTGAAGCTTTCTTT.

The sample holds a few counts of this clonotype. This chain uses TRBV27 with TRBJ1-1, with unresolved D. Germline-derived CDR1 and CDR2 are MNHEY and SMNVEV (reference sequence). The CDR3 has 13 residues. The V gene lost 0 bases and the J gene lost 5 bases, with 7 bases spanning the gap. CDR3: CASSLSGDTEAFF. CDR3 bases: TGTGCCAGCAGTTTATCTGGGGATACTGAAGCTTTCTTT.

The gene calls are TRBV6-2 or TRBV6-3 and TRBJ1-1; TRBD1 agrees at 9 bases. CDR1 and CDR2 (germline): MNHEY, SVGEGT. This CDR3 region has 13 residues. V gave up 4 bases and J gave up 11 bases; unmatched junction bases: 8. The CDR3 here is CASSLRTGASAFF. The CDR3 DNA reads TGTGCCAGCAGTTTACGGACAGGGGCTAGCGCTTTCTTT.

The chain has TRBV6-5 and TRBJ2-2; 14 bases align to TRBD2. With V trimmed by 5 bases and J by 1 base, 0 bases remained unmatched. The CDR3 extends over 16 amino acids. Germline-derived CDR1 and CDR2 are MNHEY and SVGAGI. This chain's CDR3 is CASSGLAGGNTGELFF. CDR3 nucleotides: TGTGCCAGCAGTGGACTAGCGGGGGGGAACACCGGGGAGCTGTTTTTT.

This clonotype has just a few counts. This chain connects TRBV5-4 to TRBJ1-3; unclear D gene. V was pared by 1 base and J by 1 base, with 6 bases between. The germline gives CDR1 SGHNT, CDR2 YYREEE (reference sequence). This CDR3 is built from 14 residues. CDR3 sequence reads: CASSLLPSGNTIYF. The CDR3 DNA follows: TGTGCCAGCAGCTTGCTTCCGTCTGGAAACACCATATATTTT.

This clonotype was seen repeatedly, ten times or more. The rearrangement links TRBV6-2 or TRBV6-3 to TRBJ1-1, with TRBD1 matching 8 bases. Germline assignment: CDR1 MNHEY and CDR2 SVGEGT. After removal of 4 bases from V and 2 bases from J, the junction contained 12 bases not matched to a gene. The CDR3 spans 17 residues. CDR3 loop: CASSFIQGASENTEAFF. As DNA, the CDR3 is TGTGCCAGCAGTTTCATCCAGGGGGCCTCCGAAAACACTGAAGCTTTCTTT.

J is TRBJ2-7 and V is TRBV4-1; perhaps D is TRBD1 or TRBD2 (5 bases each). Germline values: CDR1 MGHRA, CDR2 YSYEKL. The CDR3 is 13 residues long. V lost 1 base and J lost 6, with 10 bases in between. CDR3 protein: CASSQVEGTEQYF. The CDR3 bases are TGCGCCAGCAGCCAAGTTGAAGGGACCGAGCAGTACTTC.

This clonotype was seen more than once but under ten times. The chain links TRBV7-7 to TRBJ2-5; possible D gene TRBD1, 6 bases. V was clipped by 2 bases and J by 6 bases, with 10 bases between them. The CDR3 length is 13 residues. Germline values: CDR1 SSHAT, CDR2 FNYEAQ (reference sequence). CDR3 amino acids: CASSLFQGKTQYF. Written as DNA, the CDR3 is TGTGCCAGCAGCTTATTTCAGGGGAAGACCCAGTACTTC.

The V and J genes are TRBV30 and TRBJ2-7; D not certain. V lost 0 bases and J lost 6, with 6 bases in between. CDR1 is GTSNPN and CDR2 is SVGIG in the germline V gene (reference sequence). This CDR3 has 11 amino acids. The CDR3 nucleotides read TGTGCCTGGAGTGTAGGGTCCGAGCAGTACTTC. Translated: CAWSVGSEQYF.

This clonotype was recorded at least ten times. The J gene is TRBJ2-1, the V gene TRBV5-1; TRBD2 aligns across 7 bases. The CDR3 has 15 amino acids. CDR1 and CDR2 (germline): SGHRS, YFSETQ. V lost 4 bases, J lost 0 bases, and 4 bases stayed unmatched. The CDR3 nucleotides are TGCGCCAGCAGCCCCGGCGGGGGCTCCTACAATGAGCAGTTCTTC. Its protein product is CASSPGGGSYNEQFF.

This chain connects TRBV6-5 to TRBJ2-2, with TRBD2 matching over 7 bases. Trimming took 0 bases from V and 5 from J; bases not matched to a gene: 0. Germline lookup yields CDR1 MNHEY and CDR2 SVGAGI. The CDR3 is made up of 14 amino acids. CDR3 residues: CASSYSGGTGELFF. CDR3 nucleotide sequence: TGTGCCAGCAGTTACTCGGGAGGGACCGGGGAGCTGTTTTTT.

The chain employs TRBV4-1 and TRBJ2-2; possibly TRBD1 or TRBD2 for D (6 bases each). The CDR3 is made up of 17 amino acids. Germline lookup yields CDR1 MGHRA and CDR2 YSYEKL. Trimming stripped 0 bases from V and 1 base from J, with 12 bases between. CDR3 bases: TGCGCCAGCAGCCAAGAGGGGGGCCACCTGAACACCGGGGAGCTGTTTTTT. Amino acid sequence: CASSQEGGHLNTGELFF.

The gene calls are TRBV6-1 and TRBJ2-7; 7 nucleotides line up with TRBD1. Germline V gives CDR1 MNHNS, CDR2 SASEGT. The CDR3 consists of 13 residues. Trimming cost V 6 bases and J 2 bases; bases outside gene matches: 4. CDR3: CASSPTGAYEQYF. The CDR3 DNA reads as TGTGCCAGCAGCCCTACAGGGGCCTACGAGCAGTACTTC.

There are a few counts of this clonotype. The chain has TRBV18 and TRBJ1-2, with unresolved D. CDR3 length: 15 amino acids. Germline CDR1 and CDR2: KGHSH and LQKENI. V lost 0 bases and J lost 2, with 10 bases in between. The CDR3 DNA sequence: TGTGCCAGCTCACCACCAAGTGTCACAAACTATGGCTACACCTTC. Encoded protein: CASSPPSVTNYGYTF. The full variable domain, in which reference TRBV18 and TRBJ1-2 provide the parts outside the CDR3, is NAGVMQNPRHLVRRRGQEARLRCSPMKGHSHVYWYRQLPEEGLKFMVYLQKENIIDESGMPKERFSAEFPKEGPSILRIQQVVRGDSAAYFCASSPPSVTNYGYTFGSGTRLTVV.

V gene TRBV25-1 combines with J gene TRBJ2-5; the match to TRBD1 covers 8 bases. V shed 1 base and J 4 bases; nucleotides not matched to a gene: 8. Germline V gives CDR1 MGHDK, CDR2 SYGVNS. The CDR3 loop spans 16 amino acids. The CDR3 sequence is CASSESKTGEAETQYF. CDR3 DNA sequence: TGTGCCAGCAGTGAATCGAAGACAGGGGAGGCAGAGACCCAGTACTTC. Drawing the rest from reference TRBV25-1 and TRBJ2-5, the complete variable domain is EADIYQTPRYLVIGTGKKITLECSQTMGHDKMYWYQQDPGMELHLIHYSYGVNSTEKGDLSSESTVSRIRTEHFPLTLESARPSHTSQYLCASSESKTGEAETQYFGPGTRLLVL.

The CDR3 reads CASSPLARNTEAFF. CDR3 DNA sequence: TGTGCCAGCAGCCCACTGGCTAGGAACACTGAAGCTTTCTTT. The rearrangement uses TRBV11-2 and TRBJ1-1; D remains unclear. Per germline, CDR1 SGHAT and CDR2 FQNNGV. The V gene lost 5 bases and the J gene lost 1 base, with 11 bases spanning the gap. This CDR3 region has 14 residues.

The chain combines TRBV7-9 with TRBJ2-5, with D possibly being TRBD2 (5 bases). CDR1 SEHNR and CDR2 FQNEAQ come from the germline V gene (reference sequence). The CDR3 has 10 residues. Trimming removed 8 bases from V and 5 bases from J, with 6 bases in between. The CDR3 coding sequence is TGTGCCAGCGCGGGCGAGACCCAGTACTTC. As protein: CASAGETQYF.

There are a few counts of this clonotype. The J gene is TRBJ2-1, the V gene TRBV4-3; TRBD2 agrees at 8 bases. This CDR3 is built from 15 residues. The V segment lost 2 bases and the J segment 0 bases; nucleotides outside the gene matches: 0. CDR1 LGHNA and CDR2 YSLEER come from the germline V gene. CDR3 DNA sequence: TGCGCCAGCAGCCAAAGCGGGAGCTCCTACAATGAGCAGTTCTTC. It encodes CASSQSGSSYNEQFF.